Following are 9 T cell receptor beta chains from one sample sequenced in a study of regulatory T cells in long-lasting Graves disease. Time point indicated: newly diagnosed GD, antithyroid drugs for less than 3 months. After RNA was extracted from PBMCs, the TCR library was made from it. Construction of TCR beta libraries relied on iRepertoire HTBI primers and on Arm-PCR targeting CDR3 regions. TCRdb analysed the multiplex PCR reads with MiXCR anew, one entry per CDR3 protein. The table includes under 800,000 distinct CDR3 sequences, approximately 15% detected once. The data were also submitted as part of a second study, on T cells in Graves' hyperthyroidism and ophthalmopathy.

Sequencing was performed on peripheral blood mononuclear cells (PBMCs), taken at new diagnosis, from a patient treated with antithyroid drugs. Receptors were obtained from a woman in her 30s with Graves disease.

This clonotype was seen a handful of times. A much larger clonotype is one base distant, so this may be a read error. V and J are TRBV10-1 and TRBJ2-7; D may be TRBD1 (5 bases). V lost 10 bases to trimming and J lost 7 bases, with 20 bases between them. The CDR3 covers 13 residues. CDR1 WNHNN and CDR2 SYGVQD come from the germline V gene (reference sequence). CDR3 loop: CATARQRYGEQYF. DNA of the CDR3: TGCGCCACAGCGAGACAGAGGTACGGAGAGCAGTACTTC.

A few counts support this clonotype. J is TRBJ2-2 and V is TRBV29-1; 11 bases match TRBD1. This CDR3 spans 13 amino acids. CDR1 and CDR2 (germline): SQVTM, ANQGSEA. V lost 7 bases and J lost 4; bases outside the gene matches: 2. This CDR3 reads CSAGTGGTGELFF. The CDR3 DNA sequence: TGCAGCGCTGGGACAGGGGGCACCGGGGAGCTGTTTTTT.

This clonotype was observed at least ten times. The CDR3 nucleotides are TGTGCCAGCAGTTCCCACAGGGTGACTAATGAAAAACTGTTTTTT. Translation gives CASSSHRVTNEKLFF. The J gene is TRBJ1-4, the V gene TRBV6-5; a possible D gene is TRBD1 (6 bases). The CDR3 has 15 amino acids. V dropped 4 bases and J dropped 2 bases, with 11 bases sitting between them. CDR1 and CDR2 from the germline V gene are MNHEY and SVGAGI.

This rearrangement joins TRBV5-1 to TRBJ2-6; no clear D. V was trimmed by 6 bases and J by 0 bases, leaving 10 bases between them. CDR1 and CDR2 from the germline V gene are SGHRS and YFSETQ. The CDR3 is made up of 15 amino acids. The CDR3: CASKGLFSGANVLTF. The CDR3, as DNA: TGCGCCAGCAAAGGCCTCTTCTCTGGGGCCAACGTCCTGACTTTC.

This clonotype appeared many times. The chain carries TRBV6-6 and TRBJ2-7, with TRBD2 as a possible D gene (6 bases). The germline V gene encodes CDR1 MNHNY and CDR2 SVGAGI (reference sequence). This CDR3 is built from 17 residues. The V gene lost 0 bases and the J gene lost 2 bases, with 17 bases spanning the gap. The CDR3 sequence: CASSYSAPASVAYEQYF. The CDR3, as DNA: TGTGCCAGCAGTTACTCGGCCCCTGCTAGCGTAGCCTACGAGCAGTACTTC.

This clonotype was found once. One junction end does not reproduce the germline sequence, and a read error may be involved. The chain is built from TRBV11-2 and TRBJ2-1; possible D gene TRBD1, 5 bases. The CDR3 is made up of 15 amino acids. Germline V gene lookup returns CDR1 SGHAT and CDR2 FQNNGV. The CDR3 coding sequence is TGTGCCAGCAGCTTAGTCAGGGATATAGGGAATGAGCAGCTCTTC. Protein product: CASSLVRDIGNEQLF.

A note on this clonotype: A junction end diverges from the germline sequence, so it may reflect a read error. J is TRBJ2-7 and V is TRBV7-2; D not resolved. Germline V CDR1 and CDR2: SGHTA, FQGNSA. CDR3 length: 14 residues. The CDR3 DNA sequence: TGTGCCAGCAGCTTAGGATCCCCCTCCCACGAGCAGTACTTC. Residues: CASSLGSPSHEQYF.

The rearrangement links TRBV5-1 to TRBJ2-1; D is possibly TRBD2 (6 bases). The V gene's germline CDR1 is SGHRS and CDR2 YFSETQ. V was trimmed by 2 bases and J by 0 bases, leaving 12 bases between them. The CDR3 is 16 amino acids. The CDR3 nucleotides read TGCGCCAGCAGCTTTGCCGGAGGGGCCTCCTACAATGAGCAGTTCTTC. It encodes CASSFAGGASYNEQFF.

This clonotype has a handful of counts. Given a much more abundant clone one base away, this may be a read error. This chain connects TRBV28 to TRBJ2-6; TRBD1 matches 11 bases. The CDR3 has 15 residues. After removal of 4 bases from V and 12 bases from J, the junction contained 8 bases not matched to a gene. Germline CDR1 and CDR2: MDHEN and SYDVKM. This CDR3 reads CASSSRTGGAIVLTF. The CDR3 region has the DNA TGTGCCAGCAGTTCCAGGACAGGGGGCGCGATCGTCCTGACTTTC.